Below, 15 T cell receptor beta chains from the same sample are listed, as sequenced in a study of cytomegalovirus exposure and HLA in healthy donors. It was with 60 Vbeta and 13 Jbeta primers that the PCR ran. Assay used: immunoSEQ multiplex PCR; TCRdb lists only in-frame clones, some missing. The sample contains 210,000 or so clones, approximately 80% of which appear only once. The sample comprised PBMCs. The receptors originated from a girl aged 5-17 years in good health and CMV-seronegative.

The chain couples TRBV29-1 to TRBJ1-3; tentative D call: TRBD1 (5 bases). Germline V gives CDR1 SQVTM, CDR2 ANQGSEA. Trimming removed 6 bases from V and 2 bases from J, with 8 bases in between. This CDR3 comprises 12 residues. Here the CDR3 DNA reads TGCAGCGTGCGACAGACTGGAAACACCATATATTTT. Amino acid sequence: CSVRQTGNTIYF.

The chain joins TRBV15 to TRBJ1-1, with a possible D match to TRBD1 (6 bases). Deletions cut 2 bases from V and 0 bases from J, with 13 bases between. The CDR3 totals 16 residues. Germline CDR1 LNHNV, CDR2 YYDKDF (reference sequence). CDR3 nucleotides: TGTGCCACCAGCAGAAGTTGGACAGAGATGAACACTGAAGCTTTCTTT. Translating gives CATSRSWTEMNTEAFF.

The V call is TRBV18, the J call TRBJ1-1; 8 positions match TRBD1. CDR1 is KGHSH, CDR2 LQKENI, per germline. The CDR3 runs 15 residues. Unmatched junction bases numbered 5, after V lost 4 bases and J lost 1 base. The CDR3: CASSLQQGENTEAFF. CDR3 nucleotide sequence: TGTGCCAGCTCACTCCAACAGGGGGAGAACACTGAAGCTTTCTTT. Supplemented by reference TRBV18 and TRBJ1-1, the full variable domain reads NAGVMQNPRHLVRRRGQEARLRCSPMKGHSHVYWYRQLPEEGLKFMVYLQKENIIDESGMPKERFSAEFPKEGPSILRIQQVVRGDSAAYFCASSLQQGENTEAFFGQGTRLTVV.

V gene TRBV18 combines with J gene TRBJ1-1; D perhaps matches TRBD1 (6 bases). The V and J ends lost 1 base and 1 base respectively, with 7 bases between them. This CDR3 has 14 residues. Per germline, CDR1 KGHSH and CDR2 LQKENI. The CDR3 bases are TGTGCCAGCTCACCACGGGGGCCGAACACTGAAGCTTTCTTT. It yields the protein CASSPRGPNTEAFF. Using reference TRBV18 and TRBJ1-1 for the parts outside the CDR3, the full variable domain is NAGVMQNPRHLVRRRGQEARLRCSPMKGHSHVYWYRQLPEEGLKFMVYLQKENIIDESGMPKERFSAEFPKEGPSILRIQQVVRGDSAAYFCASSPRGPNTEAFFGQGTRLTVV.

The chain couples TRBV5-1 to TRBJ1-2; 7 bases map to TRBD1. CDR1 is SGHRS and CDR2 is YFSETQ in the germline V gene. Germline trimming cut 4 bases from V and 6 bases from J; bases unmatched to any gene: 12. The CDR3 totals 15 residues. The CDR3 DNA reads as TGCGCCAGCAGCCCTGGCCAGGGGGTCTTCGATGGCTACACCTTC. Encoded protein: CASSPGQGVFDGYTF. Filled out from reference TRBV5-1 and TRBJ1-2, the complete variable domain reads KAGVTQTPRYLIKTRGQQVTLSCSPISGHRSVSWYQQTPGQGLQFLFEYFSETQRNKGNFPGRFSGRQFSNSRSEMNVSTLELGDSALYLCASSPGQGVFDGYTFGSGTRLTVV.

The chain links TRBV7-2 to TRBJ2-7, with D perhaps matching TRBD1 (6 bases). CDR1 SGHTA and CDR2 FQGNSA come from the germline V gene. This CDR3 is 15 amino acids long. Between the trimmed V and J ends, which lost 5 bases and 3 bases, there was a span of 17 bases. As DNA, the CDR3 is TGTGCCAGCAGCCTCGGGACAAATCTCCGCTACGAGCAGTACTTC. This translates into CASSLGTNLRYEQYF.

The rearrangement uses TRBV7-9 and TRBJ2-3; TRBD1 matches 8 bases. Germline V CDR1 and CDR2: SEHNR, FQNEAQ (reference sequence). The CDR3 runs 14 residues. V gave up 5 bases and J gave up 3 bases; unmatched junction bases: 4. CDR3 nucleotide sequence: TGTGCCAGCAGCCCGGACAGGGTGACAGATACGCAGTATTTT. Its protein product is CASSPDRVTDTQYF.

The V gene is TRBV7-6, the J gene TRBJ1-1, with no clear D. V lost 2 bases, J lost 2 bases, and 9 bases lay in between. The CDR3 consists of 14 residues. Germline V gives CDR1 SGHVS, CDR2 FNYEAQ. The CDR3 coding sequence is TGTGCCAGCAGCTTACAAATTGGCAACACTGAAGCTTTCTTT. Translating gives CASSLQIGNTEAFF.

This clone was detected only once. The chain links TRBV27 to TRBJ2-6; D unresolved. Trimming removed 3 bases at V and 4 bases at J, with 7 bases between. Germline V gene sequence: CDR1 MNHEY, CDR2 SMNVEV (reference sequence). This CDR3 has 14 amino acids. CDR3 loop: CASSFLPGANVLTF. CDR3 DNA sequence: TGTGCCAGCAGTTTTCTACCCGGGGCCAACGTCCTGACTTTC.

V gene TRBV28 combines with J gene TRBJ1-4, with TRBD1 matching over 7 bases. This CDR3 comprises 17 residues. Germline V gene lookup returns CDR1 MDHEN and CDR2 SYDVKM. J lost 5 bases, V lost 3 bases, and 12 bases had no gene match. The CDR3 DNA reads as TGTGCCAGCAGTTTGTCACAGGGGAGGAAGCTAAATGAAAAACTGTTTTTT. This sequence encodes CASSLSQGRKLNEKLFF.

V is TRBV11-2 and J is TRBJ2-4, with 7 positions matching TRBD1. From germline, CDR1 is SGHAT and CDR2 FQNNGV. The CDR3 loop spans 13 amino acids. The V segment lost 1 base and the J segment 9 bases; nucleotides outside the gene matches: 3. CDR3 amino acids: CASSLVSGGIQYF. The DNA of the CDR3 is TGTGCCAGCAGCTTAGTGTCAGGGGGCATTCAGTACTTC.

The V and J genes are TRBV7-9 and TRBJ2-1; 8 positions agree with TRBD1. Germline V CDR1 and CDR2: SEHNR, FQNEAQ (reference sequence). The CDR3 is 15 amino acids. The ends lost 1 base at V and 4 bases at J; junction bases unmatched: 3. In DNA form, the CDR3 reads TGTGCCAGCAGCTTAGGGACAGGGATATACAATGAGCAGTTCTTC. Encoded protein: CASSLGTGIYNEQFF.

V usage is TRBV30 and J usage is TRBJ2-3, with 10 nucleotides matching TRBD2. The CDR3 spans 14 residues. Trimming took 8 bases from V and 2 from J; bases not matched to a gene: 7. Germline CDR1 and CDR2: GTSNPN and SVGIG (reference sequence). The CDR3 DNA reads TGTGCCGGGGAGCGGGGGGGCTCCACAGATACGCAGTATTTT. Translating it yields CAGERGGSTDTQYF.

The V call is TRBV13, the J call TRBJ2-3; TRBD2 is a possible D gene (5 bases). Between the trimmed V and J ends, which lost 3 bases and 6 bases, there was a span of 19 bases. The CDR3 sequence is 16 residues long. From germline, CDR1 is PRHDT and CDR2 FYEKMQ (reference sequence). The CDR3 bases are TGTGCCAGCAGCTTTTACCCGAGGGCTGGGGATGATACGCAGTATTTT. This gives the protein CASSFYPRAGDDTQYF. Full variable domain (remainder filled in from reference TRBV13 and TRBJ2-3): AAGVIQSPRHLIKEKRETATLKCYPIPRHDTVYWYQQGPGQDPQFLISFYEKMQSDKGSIPDRFSAQQFSDYHSELNMSSLELGDSALYFCASSFYPRAGDDTQYFGPGTRLTVL.

The chain carries TRBV5-1 and TRBJ2-7; 9 bases line up with TRBD1. The CDR3 sequence is 14 residues long. Unmatched junction bases numbered 6, after V lost 5 bases and J lost 3 bases. CDR1 and CDR2 from the germline V gene are SGHRS and YFSETQ. This chain's CDR3 is CASRVGGQGYEQYF. The DNA for the CDR3 is TGCGCCAGCAGGGTGGGGGGACAGGGCTACGAGCAGTACTTC. Combining the CDR3 with reference TRBV5-1 and TRBJ2-7 gives the whole variable domain KAGVTQTPRYLIKTRGQQVTLSCSPISGHRSVSWYQQTPGQGLQFLFEYFSETQRNKGNFPGRFSGRQFSNSRSEMNVSTLELGDSALYLCASRVGGQGYEQYFGPGTRLTVT.